Listed below are T cell receptor beta chains from one sample, sequenced in a study of PD-L1 blockade in urothelial cancer. Data came from immunoSEQ multiplex PCR; TCRdb stores just in-frame clones and leaves some out. The profile shows around 68,000 clones, 81% of them singletons. Material: PBMCs, obtained around atezolizumab (anti-PD-L1) treatment. These receptors all come from a man in his 70s with urothelial cancer. The CDR3 runs from the conserved cysteine through the conserved F or W. Fields, in order: CDR3 DNA, CDR3 protein, J gene, clone size, V gene, D gene, CDR3 length. D genes are given only for firm matches. Size is stated for part of the rows, as once, few or many counts, or as a class when the clone is expanded.

TGTGCCAGCTCACCCCTCCAAAAGCGGTTCTCCTACAATGAGCAGTTCTTC	CASSPLQKRFSYNEQFF	TRBJ2-1	once	TRBV18	NA	17
TGTGCCAGCAGTAGACTAGAGAGGGAGATGGAGACCCAGTACTTC	CASSRLEREMETQYF	TRBJ2-5	NA	TRBV2	NA	15
TGCGCCAGCAGCGGGGGCGGGGGGCTCCAAGAGACCCAGTACTTC	CASSGGGGLQETQYF	TRBJ2-5	NA	TRBV5-1	TRBD2	15
TGCGCCAGCAGCCAGGGACAGGGGGAGGAGAACACTGAAGCTTTCTTT	CASSQGQGEENTEAFF	TRBJ1-1	NA	TRBV4-1	TRBD1	16
TGTGCCAGCAGCTTCGCAGGGGGCTCTAACAATGAGCAGTTCTTC	CASSFAGGSNNEQFF	TRBJ2-1	NA	TRBV7-8	TRBD1	15
TGTGCCAGCAGCGTTGGCGGGGGCGGGGGCCAAGAGACCCAGTACTTC	CASSVGGGGGQETQYF	TRBJ2-5	NA	TRBV9	NA	16
TGCGCCAGCAGCCAAGTAGGGCGGGAGTCGGGCCCAGATACGCAGTATTTT	CASSQVGRESGPDTQYF	TRBJ2-3	few	TRBV4-1	TRBD2	17
TGTGCCAGCAGAAGCAGCGGGGGCAGGGCTAATTCACCCCTCCACTTT	CASRSSGGRANSPLHF	TRBJ1-6	NA	TRBV6-6	NA	16
TGCGCCAGCAGCCTACTTGGGGCAGCCTACAATGAGCAGTTCTTC	CASSLLGAAYNEQFF	TRBJ2-1	NA	TRBV5-1	NA	15
TGTGCCAGCAGCGCTAGCGGAGTTCTCTACGAGCAGTACTTC	CASSASGVLYEQYF	TRBJ2-7	NA	TRBV7-9	TRBD2	14
TGTGCCAGTAGCCTCATCTCCGGGACAGATTCCTACGAGCAGTACTTC	CASSLISGTDSYEQYF	TRBJ2-7	few	TRBV19	TRBD1	16
TGTGCCAGCAGCCCTCAACAGGGGCGGGCAGATACGCAGTATTTT	CASSPQQGRADTQYF	TRBJ2-3	NA	TRBV11-2	TRBD1	15
TGTGCCAGCAGCCCACAACAAGAGACCCAGTACTTC	CASSPQQETQYF	TRBJ2-5	few	TRBV11-3	NA	12
TGTGCCAGCAGCTTTAAAACAGGTGCGAACACCGGGGAGCTGTTTTTT	CASSFKTGANTGELFF	TRBJ2-2	once	TRBV5-4	NA	16
TGTGCCAGCAGCTACCGGGACAGGGTTGGGGAGACCCAGTACTTC	CASSYRDRVGETQYF	TRBJ2-5	NA	TRBV11-3	TRBD1	15
TGTGCCAGCAGTACCCCGGGGAACACCGGGGAGCTGTTTTTT	CASSTPGNTGELFF	TRBJ2-2	NA	TRBV6-5	NA	14
TGCGCCAGCAGCCGCAGCGGGGTAACCTACAATGAGCAGTTCTTC	CASSRSGVTYNEQFF	TRBJ2-1	many	TRBV5-1	TRBD2	15
TGTGCCAGCAGTCTCCAGGAGAACACTGAAGCTTTCTTT	CASSLQENTEAFF	TRBJ1-1	NA	TRBV6-5	NA	13
TGTGCCAGCACCCCCACTTCGCGGACTAGTTTAGGGGAGCTGTTTTTT	CASTPTSRTSLGELFF	TRBJ2-2	NA	TRBV9	TRBD2	16
TGTGCCAGCAGTTTACTCGGACAGTATCCCACTGAAGCTTTCTTT	CASSLLGQYPTEAFF	TRBJ1-1	NA	TRBV27	NA	15
TGTGCCAGTAGTAATCCACTAGCGGGAGCCTACGAGCAGTACTTC	CASSNPLAGAYEQYF	TRBJ2-7	NA	TRBV19	TRBD2	15
TGTGCCAGCAGCTTAGTCGATCTAAACTATGGCTACACCTTC	CASSLVDLNYGYTF	TRBJ1-2	NA	TRBV7-9	NA	14
TGTGCCAGCAGTATGGACAGGGATACCTACGAGCAGTACTTC	CASSMDRDTYEQYF	TRBJ2-7	NA	TRBV28	TRBD1	14
TGTGCCAGCAGTGAACACAGAGCAAATCAGCCCCAGCATTTT	CASSEHRANQPQHF	TRBJ1-5	NA	TRBV2	NA	14
TGTGCCAGCAGCTTTAGCGGGAACAGGGTTGGTGAGCAGTTCTTC	CASSFSGNRVGEQFF	TRBJ2-1	NA	TRBV5-8	TRBD2	15
TGTGCCAGCAGCGTAAGTAGCGGGAGTTCCTACGAGCAGTACTTC	CASSVSSGSSYEQYF	TRBJ2-7	NA	TRBV9	TRBD2	15
TGTGCCAGCAGCTTTCTGTACGAGCAGTACTTC	CASSFLYEQYF	TRBJ2-7	NA	TRBV7-2	NA	11
TGTGCCAGCAGCTCACTGACAGGTGGGTGGGAGGGTGAGCAGTTCTTC	CASSSLTGGWEGEQFF	TRBJ2-1	NA	TRBV11-3	NA	16
TGTGCCACCAGCAGAGAGGGGACTAGCGGGAGAAATGAGCAGTTCTTC	CATSREGTSGRNEQFF	TRBJ2-1	NA	TRBV15	TRBD2	16
TGTGCCAGTAGTATAGCGGGGACAGATATTACCGGGGAGCTGTTTTTT	CASSIAGTDITGELFF	TRBJ2-2	NA	TRBV19	TRBD1	16
TGTGCCAGCAGTGAAGCCGGGACAGGGGTAACCTATGGCTACACCTTC	CASSEAGTGVTYGYTF	TRBJ1-2	few	TRBV6-1	TRBD1	16
TGTGCCAGCCGGACAGACATCAATGAAAAACTGTTTTTT	CASRTDINEKLFF	TRBJ1-4	NA	TRBV5-4	NA	13
TGCAGCGCGAAGGGACAGGCCAGCTATGGCTACACCTTC	CSAKGQASYGYTF	TRBJ1-2	NA	TRBV29-1	TRBD1	13
TGTGCCAGCTCACCACCTCTCCAGCGGGAGCGTTGGAATGAGCAGTTCTTC	CASSPPLQRERWNEQFF	TRBJ2-1	NA	TRBV18	TRBD2	17
TGTGCCAGCAGCTTAGGCGCCCCGTACGAGCAGTACTTC	CASSLGAPYEQYF	TRBJ2-7	NA	TRBV11-1	NA	13
TGCGCCAGCAGCCAAGAGGGGAGACTTGATACGCAGTATTTT	CASSQEGRLDTQYF	TRBJ2-3	NA	TRBV4-3	NA	14
TGTGCCAGCAGTCAGTCTTACACCGGGGAGCTGTTTTTT	CASSQSYTGELFF	TRBJ2-2	NA	TRBV7-7	NA	13
TGTGCCAGCAGCTCTAGCGGGGCATCGTTCTTC	CASSSSGASFF	TRBJ2-1	NA	TRBV6-5	TRBD2	11
TGTGCCAGTAGTATAGAAACAGTGATAGCGGCCGGGGAGCTGTTTTTT	CASSIETVIAAGELFF	TRBJ2-2	NA	TRBV19	NA	16
TGTGCCAGCAGCGCGACAGGGACTAGAGGCTACACCTTC	CASSATGTRGYTF	TRBJ1-2	medium-sized	TRBV27	TRBD1	13
TGTGCCAGCATCGGACTAGCGGGCAATGAGCAGTTCTTC	CASIGLAGNEQFF	TRBJ2-1	NA	TRBV11-2	TRBD2	13
TGTGCCAGCAGCCAAGCGACGACAGTCATGAACACTGAAGCTTTCTTT	CASSQATTVMNTEAFF	TRBJ1-1	NA	TRBV14	NA	16
TGTGCCAGCAATACCTATGAGGGGGAGATTCACAATGAGCAGTTCTTC	CASNTYEGEIHNEQFF	TRBJ2-1	NA	TRBV28	NA	16
TGTGCCAGCAGGCGGGAGAGCTCCTACAATGAGCAGTTCTTC	CASRRESSYNEQFF	TRBJ2-1	NA	TRBV6-4	TRBD2	14
TGTGCCTGGAGTGACTTTTATGATACGCAGTATTTT	CAWSDFYDTQYF	TRBJ2-3	NA	TRBV30	NA	12
TGTGCCATCCTAGGGGACTCCGGGAATGAGCAGTTCTTC	CAILGDSGNEQFF	TRBJ2-1	NA	TRBV7-9	NA	13
TGTGCCAGCTCACCATCTGGACAGGCGACACTGGGCTACACCTTC	CASSPSGQATLGYTF	TRBJ1-2	few	TRBV18	TRBD1	15
TGCGCCGGCAGCTTGGATCTTAACAATGAGCAGTTCTTC	CAGSLDLNNEQFF	TRBJ2-1	NA	TRBV5-1	NA	13
TGTGCCAGTAGTACAAAAAGGGACAGGGGGGACTACAATGAGCAGTTCTTC	CASSTKRDRGDYNEQFF	TRBJ2-1	NA	TRBV19	TRBD1	17
TGTGCCACCAGCAGAGGCCCAGCAGTCGGGTATATAAACACAGATACGCAGTATTTT	CATSRGPAVGYINTDTQYF	TRBJ2-3	NA	TRBV15	NA	19